The source of this T cell receptor beta chain is a study of blood T cell repertoires in COVID-19. Whole-study context: Whether acute or convalescent, the COVID-19 samples came from the United States, Italy and Spain.

Some clones are missing from TCRdb's copy, which holds only in-frame ones; the method was immunoSEQ multiplex PCR. The table has 150,000 or so clones, about 86% seen once; the top ten hold roughly 7%. The V gene end was trimmed by 2 bases and the J gene end by 8 bases; junction bases not matched to a gene: 12. This CDR3 has 16 amino acids. CDR1 is MRHNA, CDR2 SNTAGT, per germline. The sample comprised peripheral blood. The V gene is TRBV6-4, the J gene TRBJ1-2, with 9 positions matching TRBD1. The origin of this receptor is a man aged 45 to 65 with active or convalescent COVID-19. DNA for the CDR3: TGTGCCAGCAGTGACCAACCGGGACAGGGACGAGAGGGCTACACCTTC. The encoded protein is CASSDQPGQGREGYTF.